Listed below are T cell receptor beta chains from one sample, sequenced in a study of blood T cell repertoires in COVID-19. Using immunoSEQ multiplex PCR, the repertoire was profiled, and TCRdb retains in-frame clones only, with some absent. The table includes tens of thousands of clones, 80% to 90% detected once. What was sequenced was peripheral blood. These TCRs come from a woman between 65 and 79 years old with acute or convalescent COVID-19. Each CDR3 is given with its conserved first and last residue. Each record gives: D gene, J gene, V gene, clone size, CDR3 DNA, CDR3 protein. The D gene is left open where the match is weak. Only some rows state a clone size, as once, few, many or a class for expanded clones.

d_gene: TRBD1; j_gene: TRBJ1-3; v_gene: TRBV5-8; abundance: .; CDR3nt: TGTGCCAGCAGCCCCGGACAGGGGGCGTCCGGAAACACCATATATTTT; CDR3aa: CASSPGQGASGNTIYF
d_gene: .; j_gene: TRBJ2-1; v_gene: TRBV6-6; abundance: few; CDR3nt: TGTGCCAGCAGTTACTCGAGGGTATACAATGAGCAGTTCTTC; CDR3aa: CASSYSRVYNEQFF
d_gene: .; j_gene: TRBJ1-3; v_gene: TRBV7-9; abundance: .; CDR3nt: TGTGCCAGCAGCACGACGACCCGTGGGGGGAACACCATATATTTT; CDR3aa: CASSTTTRGGNTIYF
d_gene: TRBD2; j_gene: TRBJ2-7; v_gene: TRBV18; abundance: .; CDR3nt: TGTGCCAGCTCACCACCGTCTAGCGGGGGTTCGGCCGAGCAGTACTTC; CDR3aa: CASSPPSSGGSAEQYF
d_gene: .; j_gene: TRBJ2-1; v_gene: TRBV7-7; abundance: .; CDR3nt: TGTGCTAGCAGCTCCAATCCAACTGCGGCCTACAATGAGCAGTTCTTC; CDR3aa: CASSSNPTAAYNEQFF
d_gene: .; j_gene: TRBJ2-3; v_gene: TRBV9; abundance: .; CDR3nt: TGTGCCAGCAGCGTAGAGGCCGGAGGAGGCACAGATACGCAGTATTTT; CDR3aa: CASSVEAGGGTDTQYF
d_gene: .; j_gene: TRBJ2-5; v_gene: TRBV5-1; abundance: .; CDR3nt: TGCGCCAGCAGCTTGAGCGCCGGGGACCAAGAGACCCAGTACTTC; CDR3aa: CASSLSAGDQETQYF
d_gene: .; j_gene: TRBJ2-5; v_gene: TRBV5-1; abundance: .; CDR3nt: TGCGCCAGCAGCATCGTCCAAGAGACCCAGTACTTC; CDR3aa: CASSIVQETQYF
d_gene: .; j_gene: TRBJ2-1; v_gene: TRBV19; abundance: .; CDR3nt: TGTGCCAGTAGCCTCACTAGAACTGAGCAGTTCTTC; CDR3aa: CASSLTRTEQFF
d_gene: .; j_gene: TRBJ2-7; v_gene: TRBV28; abundance: .; CDR3nt: TGTGCCAGCACGGATCGACACCGAACCATATACGAGCAGTACTTC; CDR3aa: CASTDRHRTIYEQYF
d_gene: .; j_gene: TRBJ1-6; v_gene: TRBV4-2; abundance: .; CDR3nt: TGTGCCAGCAGCCGGTATCTTGTACAGGGAGATAGCTCCTATAATTCACCCCTCCACTTT; CDR3aa: CASSRYLVQGDSSYNSPLHF
d_gene: TRBD2; j_gene: TRBJ2-1; v_gene: TRBV5-1; abundance: .; CDR3nt: TGCGCCAGCAGCTTGACACGGACTAGCGGGAGGGCCTCTGGGTCCTACAATGAGCAGTTCTTC; CDR3aa: CASSLTRTSGRASGSYNEQFF
d_gene: TRBD2; j_gene: TRBJ2-1; v_gene: TRBV20-1; abundance: .; CDR3nt: TGCAGTGCTAGTAGTAGCGGGGCATCATTCTCCTACAATGAGCAGTTCTTC; CDR3aa: CSASSSGASFSYNEQFF
d_gene: .; j_gene: TRBJ1-6; v_gene: TRBV11-2; abundance: .; CDR3nt: TGTGCCAGCAGCCCCATCAGGCCCTATAATTCACCCCTCCACTTT; CDR3aa: CASSPIRPYNSPLHF
d_gene: TRBD2; j_gene: TRBJ2-1; v_gene: TRBV19; abundance: .; CDR3nt: TGTGCCAGTAGTATAATAGCGGGAGGGTCCTACAATGAGCAGTTCTTC; CDR3aa: CASSIIAGGSYNEQFF
d_gene: .; j_gene: TRBJ1-2; v_gene: TRBV19; abundance: .; CDR3nt: TGTGCCAGTAGTCCAGGACAACCCCGGATGGCTGGCTACACCTTC; CDR3aa: CASSPGQPRMAGYTF
d_gene: .; j_gene: TRBJ2-2; v_gene: TRBV5-1; abundance: .; CDR3nt: TGCGCCAGCAGCTTGGCCAGGTTACGGCAGACGAACACCGGGGAGCTGTTTTTT; CDR3aa: CASSLARLRQTNTGELFF
d_gene: TRBD2; j_gene: TRBJ2-1; v_gene: TRBV7-3; abundance: .; CDR3nt: TGTGCCAGCAGCTTAAGTAGCGGGAGAGGGTTGGATGAGCAGTTCTTC; CDR3aa: CASSLSSGRGLDEQFF
d_gene: TRBD1; j_gene: TRBJ2-1; v_gene: TRBV6-5; abundance: .; CDR3nt: TGTGCCAGCAGCGACCCGGAGACAGGGGCCAATGAGCAGTTCTTC; CDR3aa: CASSDPETGANEQFF
d_gene: .; j_gene: TRBJ2-3; v_gene: TRBV7-9; abundance: .; CDR3nt: TGTGCCAGCACCCCGGGAAGCACAGATACGCAGTATTTT; CDR3aa: CASTPGSTDTQYF
d_gene: TRBD1; j_gene: TRBJ1-6; v_gene: TRBV30; abundance: .; CDR3nt: TGTGCCTGGAGTGAGGGACAGAATAATTCACCCCTCCACTTT; CDR3aa: CAWSEGQNNSPLHF
d_gene: .; j_gene: TRBJ1-1; v_gene: TRBV6-5; abundance: .; CDR3nt: TGTGCCAGCAGTCGAGCCAAGGGGGGGACTGAAGCTTTCTTT; CDR3aa: CASSRAKGGTEAFF
d_gene: .; j_gene: TRBJ1-2; v_gene: TRBV28; abundance: .; CDR3nt: TGTGCCAGCAGTTTTGGGGGGGCGTTCACCTTC; CDR3aa: CASSFGGAFTF
d_gene: .; j_gene: TRBJ2-5; v_gene: TRBV21-1; abundance: once; CDR3nt: TGTGCCAGCAGCAAGTCAGGGGCAGGTGAAGAGACCCAGTACTTC; CDR3aa: CASSKSGAGEETQYF
d_gene: .; j_gene: TRBJ2-2; v_gene: TRBV6-5; abundance: .; CDR3nt: TGTGCCAGCAGTTTGACAGAGGACACCGGGGAGCTGTTTTTT; CDR3aa: CASSLTEDTGELFF
d_gene: TRBD1; j_gene: TRBJ2-1; v_gene: TRBV5-4; abundance: .; CDR3nt: TGTGCCAGCAGCTTATCAGGGGGCGAGCAGTTCTTC; CDR3aa: CASSLSGGEQFF
d_gene: TRBD2; j_gene: TRBJ2-1; v_gene: TRBV7-2; abundance: .; CDR3nt: TGTGCCAGCAATCCGGGACTAGCGGGCCGGGAATCCTACAATGAGCAGTTCTTC; CDR3aa: CASNPGLAGRESYNEQFF
d_gene: TRBD2; j_gene: TRBJ2-1; v_gene: TRBV4-2; abundance: .; CDR3nt: TGTGCCAGCAGCCGGAGTCCCGGGACTAGCGGAAACAATGAGCAGTTCTTC; CDR3aa: CASSRSPGTSGNNEQFF
d_gene: TRBD1; j_gene: TRBJ1-6; v_gene: TRBV10-2; abundance: .; CDR3nt: TGCGCCAGCAGTGATCCCGGGACAGGGGTATCACCCCTCCACTTT; CDR3aa: CASSDPGTGVSPLHF
d_gene: TRBD2; j_gene: TRBJ2-5; v_gene: TRBV2; abundance: .; CDR3nt: TGTGCCAGCAGCGCAGGGACTAGCGGGGTGACAGAGACCCAGTACTTC; CDR3aa: CASSAGTSGVTETQYF
d_gene: TRBD1; j_gene: TRBJ2-1; v_gene: TRBV6-5; abundance: .; CDR3nt: TGTGCCAGCAGTTACTTTCAAACAGGGGGCAGGAATGAGCAGTTCTTC; CDR3aa: CASSYFQTGGRNEQFF
d_gene: TRBD1; j_gene: TRBJ2-3; v_gene: TRBV7-2; abundance: .; CDR3nt: TGTGCCAGCAGCCAGAGGAGCACGGGACAGGGTCTAGCAGATACGCAGTATTTT; CDR3aa: CASSQRSTGQGLADTQYF
d_gene: .; j_gene: TRBJ2-5; v_gene: TRBV11-2; abundance: .; CDR3nt: TGTGCCAGCAGCTTAGTAGGACTCAAAGAGACCCAGTACTTC; CDR3aa: CASSLVGLKETQYF
d_gene: .; j_gene: TRBJ2-7; v_gene: TRBV6-1; abundance: .; CDR3nt: TGTGCCAGCAGTGTTCCCGGGACACATGCCTCCTACGAGCAGTACTTC; CDR3aa: CASSVPGTHASYEQYF
d_gene: TRBD2; j_gene: TRBJ2-5; v_gene: TRBV4-2; abundance: .; CDR3nt: TGTGCCAGCAGCCAGGGCGAGCGGGAACAAGAGACCCAGTACTTC; CDR3aa: CASSQGEREQETQYF
d_gene: TRBD1; j_gene: TRBJ2-7; v_gene: TRBV10-3; abundance: .; CDR3nt: TGTGCCATCAGCCCGAGGACAGGGGGCTCCTACGAGCAGTACTTC; CDR3aa: CAISPRTGGSYEQYF
d_gene: .; j_gene: TRBJ1-5; v_gene: TRBV5-1; abundance: .; CDR3nt: TGCGCCAGCAGCTTACAGGGTGGTAATCAGCCCCAGCATTTT; CDR3aa: CASSLQGGNQPQHF
d_gene: .; j_gene: TRBJ2-5; v_gene: TRBV12-3/TRBV12-4; abundance: once; CDR3nt: TGTGCCAGCAGGGAGACAGGTCAAGAGACCCAGTACTTC; CDR3aa: CASRETGQETQYF
d_gene: TRBD2; j_gene: TRBJ2-3; v_gene: TRBV11-3; abundance: .; CDR3nt: TGTGCCAGCAGTCAAGGTCTAGCGGGAGGGAGGGATACGCAGTATTTT; CDR3aa: CASSQGLAGGRDTQYF
d_gene: TRBD1; j_gene: TRBJ2-7; v_gene: TRBV4-1; abundance: .; CDR3nt: TGCGCCAGCAGCCGACCCACAGGGGGAAGTAATAGCGAGCAGTACTTC; CDR3aa: CASSRPTGGSNSEQYF
d_gene: TRBD2; j_gene: TRBJ2-1; v_gene: TRBV4-2; abundance: once; CDR3nt: TGTGCCAGCAGCCAAGTGACTAGCGGCACATACAATGAGCAGTTCTTC; CDR3aa: CASSQVTSGTYNEQFF
d_gene: .; j_gene: TRBJ2-7; v_gene: TRBV18; abundance: .; CDR3nt: TGTGCCAGCTCAGAGCTAACCTACGAGCAGTACTTC; CDR3aa: CASSELTYEQYF
d_gene: TRBD1; j_gene: TRBJ2-4; v_gene: TRBV27; abundance: .; CDR3nt: TGTGCCAGCAGTATCTCCGGGACAGGGGCGGTCAACATTCAGTACTTC; CDR3aa: CASSISGTGAVNIQYF
d_gene: TRBD1; j_gene: TRBJ2-2; v_gene: TRBV6-5; abundance: .; CDR3nt: TGTGCCATCCGGGACAGGAACACCGGGGAGCTGTTTTTT; CDR3aa: CAIRDRNTGELFF
d_gene: .; j_gene: TRBJ2-7; v_gene: TRBV5-5; abundance: once; CDR3nt: TGTGCCAGCAGCTCCTCCGGAGACGAGCAGTACTTC; CDR3aa: CASSSSGDEQYF
d_gene: TRBD2; j_gene: TRBJ2-3; v_gene: TRBV5-1; abundance: .; CDR3nt: TGCGCCAGCAGTCTCCCGATAGCGGGAGCAGATACGCAGTATTTT; CDR3aa: CASSLPIAGADTQYF
d_gene: TRBD1; j_gene: TRBJ2-3; v_gene: TRBV3-1/TRBV3-2; abundance: .; CDR3nt: TGTGCCAGCAGCCACCGGGACAGGGATGGCACAGATACGCAGTATTTT; CDR3aa: CASSHRDRDGTDTQYF